This note documents a single TCR beta chain sequence. The antigen is unknown. These data are taken from a study of T cells after posttransplantation cyclophosphamide. Study-wide points: Blood and skin or GI T cell repertoires showed limited TRB overlap. TRB clonality was highly associated with recipient CMV seropositivity and reactivation. Later blood repertoires were often dominated by clones from the donor CD8+ memory compartment.

There are 16 residues in the CDR3. V was pared by 1 base and J by 4 bases, with 5 bases of the junction left unmatched. Per germline, CDR1 SGHTA and CDR2 FQGNSA. Treatment was busulfan-fludarabine conditioning, a marrow graft, and cyclophosphamide on days +3 and +4. Generated by immunoSEQ multiplex PCR, the TCRdb table keeps only in-frame clones and is missing some. Among roughly 4,800 clones listed, about 80% were seen once. The sequencing used PBMCs, collected after allogeneic stem cell transplant with posttransplant cyclophosphamide. V is TRBV7-2 and J is TRBJ2-3; TRBD2 agrees at 10 bases. The source of this sequence is a male patient aged 50 to 59 who received an allogeneic stem cell transplant from a related donor and was CMV-positive. Part of the T cell pool may stem from the graft donor. CDR3 coding DNA: TGTGCCAGCAGCTTAGTGATAGGACTAGCGGCAGATACGCAGTATTTT. Translating gives CASSLVIGLAADTQYF.